The next 22 T cell receptor beta chains were all read from a single sample in a study of cytomegalovirus exposure and HLA in healthy donors. PCR involved 60 Vbeta and 13 Jbeta primers. Using immunoSEQ multiplex PCR, the repertoire was profiled, and TCRdb retains in-frame clones only, with some absent. The sample lists about 200,000 clones; 70% to 80% were seen once. The sample was PBMCs. The source of these receptors is a male donor in good health and CMV-seronegative.

The chain carries TRBV18 and TRBJ2-7; maybe TRBD1 (6 bases). The ends were cut back, 6 bases at V and 5 bases at J, with 14 bases in the middle. The CDR3 sequence is 13 residues long. Germline assignment: CDR1 KGHSH and CDR2 LQKENI. The CDR3 sequence is CASSPGVGDEQYF. The CDR3 DNA reads as TGTGCCAGCTCCCCAGGGGTCGGGGACGAGCAGTACTTC.

V is TRBV5-1 and J is TRBJ1-5, with D tentatively TRBD1 (6 bases). This CDR3 spans 17 amino acids. Germline lookup yields CDR1 SGHRS and CDR2 YFSETQ. The V and J ends lost 3 bases and 2 bases respectively, with 18 bases between them. Here the CDR3 reads CASSSKRGNRGNQPQHF. The CDR3 nucleotides read TGCGCCAGCAGCTCGAAGAGGGGCAACAGGGGCAATCAGCCCCAGCATTTT.

The count of this clone is one. This chain connects TRBV5-4 to TRBJ2-5; 7 bases align to TRBD1. Unmatched junction bases numbered 10, after V lost 4 bases and J lost 4 bases. CDR1 is SGHNT and CDR2 is YYREEE in the germline V gene (reference sequence). This CDR3 contains 15 residues. The CDR3 loop is CASSPGGALRETQYF. Written as DNA, the CDR3 is TGTGCCAGCAGCCCAGGGGGAGCGTTAAGAGAGACCCAGTACTTC.

The J gene is TRBJ1-2, the V gene TRBV11-2; D perhaps matches TRBD1 (5 bases). CDR3 size: 14 residues. The germline V gene has CDR1 SGHAT and CDR2 FQNNGV. The V end was cut by 1 base, the J end by 1 base, with 7 bases between. The CDR3: CASSLAGINYGYTF. For the CDR3, the DNA is TGTGCCAGCAGCTTAGCAGGGATTAACTATGGCTACACCTTC.

This rearrangement joins TRBV7-9 to TRBJ2-7; the match to TRBD1 covers 7 bases. CDR1 SEHNR and CDR2 FQNEAQ come from the germline V gene (reference sequence). This CDR3 comprises 14 residues. V was pared by 2 bases and J by 4 bases, with 5 bases of the junction left unmatched. The CDR3 here is CASSLRDRTYEQYF. The CDR3 DNA reads TGTGCCAGCAGCTTAAGGGACAGAACATACGAGCAGTACTTC. Combining the CDR3 with reference TRBV7-9 and TRBJ2-7 gives the whole variable domain DTGVSQNPRHKITKRGQNVTFRCDPISEHNRLYWYRQTLGQGPEFLTYFQNEAQLEKSRLLSDRFSAERPKGSFSTLEIQRTEQGDSAMYLCASSLRDRTYEQYFGPGTRLTVT.

The gene calls are TRBV28 and TRBJ2-7; D is undetermined. CDR1 MDHEN and CDR2 SYDVKM come from the germline V gene. With 2 bases removed from V and 4 bases from J, the gap between germline ends came to 9 bases. The CDR3 contains 13 residues. CDR3 nucleotides: TGTGCCAGCAGTTTAGGGCACACATACGAGCAGTACTTC. This sequence encodes CASSLGHTYEQYF.

The V and J genes are TRBV4-1 and TRBJ2-7; 8 positions match TRBD2. Losses at the gene ends were 0 bases for V and 4 bases for J; bases not matched to a gene: 5. The CDR3 runs to 15 residues. Germline V lookup: CDR1 MGHRA, CDR2 YSYEKL. CDR3 region: CASSQDKRERYEQYF. The CDR3 DNA sequence: TGCGCCAGCAGCCAAGATAAGCGGGAGAGGTACGAGCAGTACTTC.

This clone was counted only a few times. This chain uses TRBV2 with TRBJ2-1; the match to TRBD1 covers 7 bases. Germline CDR1 reads SNHLY; CDR2 reads FYNNEI. The CDR3 has 13 amino acids. The trim removed 6 bases at V and 5 bases at J, leaving 4 bases unmatched. The DNA of the CDR3 is TGTGCCAGCAGGACGACAGGGAACAATGAGCAGTTCTTC. It specifies CASRTTGNNEQFF.

The genes are TRBV19 and TRBJ2-7; TRBD2 is a possible D gene (6 bases). Germline CDR1 LNHDA, CDR2 SQIVND (reference sequence). V lost 6 bases and J 2 bases, leaving 20 bases between the germline ends. CDR3 length: 16 amino acids. The CDR3 sequence is CASRDRGREATYEQYF. CDR3 DNA sequence: TGTGCCAGTAGAGATAGAGGGCGGGAAGCAACCTACGAGCAGTACTTC.

The V and J genes are TRBV28 and TRBJ2-7; D perhaps matches TRBD2 (6 bases). Germline V gene lookup returns CDR1 MDHEN and CDR2 SYDVKM. V was shortened by 4 bases and J by 5 bases, with 15 bases between the two germline ends. There are 14 residues in the CDR3. CDR3 sequence reads: CASSSPGTGDEQYF. The CDR3 DNA is TGTGCCAGCAGTTCTCCCGGGACTGGGGACGAGCAGTACTTC.

The chain carries TRBV30 and TRBJ1-3; D gene uncertain. The CDR3 sequence is 12 residues long. Germline V gives CDR1 GTSNPN, CDR2 SVGIG (reference sequence). V lost 5 bases, J lost 3 bases, and 8 bases lay in between. The CDR3 DNA sequence: TGTGCCTGGCTAGGAGGTGGAAACACCATATATTTT. Translated, it gives CAWLGGGNTIYF.

This chain links TRBV29-1 with TRBJ2-5; the match to TRBD1 covers 11 bases. The J call may be mistaken, given a closer DNA end match to TRBJ2-7. Germline V gene sequence: CDR1 SQVTM, CDR2 ANQGSEA. The CDR3 has 15 amino acids. The CDR3 reads CSVEDGDRGAYEQYF. The CDR3 coding sequence is TGCAGCGTTGAAGATGGGGACAGGGGGGCCTACGAGCAGTACTTC.

The rearrangement links TRBV5-4 to TRBJ2-5; possible D gene TRBD1, 6 bases. The CDR3 is made up of 14 amino acids. The germline V and J ends were trimmed by 4 bases and 2 bases, with 12 bases remaining between them. Germline V lookup: CDR1 SGHNT, CDR2 YYREEE (reference sequence). The CDR3 nucleotides read TGTGCCAGCAGCCCTCGACAGGTACAAGAGACCCAGTACTTC. This encodes CASSPRQVQETQYF.

The rearrangement uses TRBV6-5 and TRBJ2-1; D unclear. CDR1 is MNHEY and CDR2 is SVGAGI in the germline V gene. This CDR3 has 12 amino acids. The V gene lost 5 bases and the J gene lost 5 bases, with 7 bases spanning the gap. The CDR3 region has the DNA TGTGCCAGCAGTCCCCGGGACAATGAGCAGTTCTTC. Amino acid sequence: CASSPRDNEQFF.

CDR3 sequence (DNA): TGTGCCAGCAGTTTATCCGGACTAGCCTACGAGCAGTACTTC. Translation gives CASSLSGLAYEQYF. The chain links TRBV27 to TRBJ2-7; 7 nucleotides align to TRBD2. Germline V gene sequence: CDR1 MNHEY, CDR2 SMNVEV (reference sequence). The CDR3 covers 14 residues. Trimming at V came to 0 bases and at J to 2 bases, leaving 1 base not matched to a gene.

This rearrangement joins TRBV15 to TRBJ2-5; D possibly corresponds to TRBD2 (6 bases). The V gene's germline CDR1 is LNHNV and CDR2 YYDKDF (reference sequence). V gave up 8 bases and J gave up 3 bases, with 10 bases separating them. There are 12 residues in the CDR3. The chain's CDR3 is CATCRGKETQYF. CDR3 sequence (DNA): TGTGCCACCTGCCGCGGGAAAGAGACCCAGTACTTC.

The rearrangement joins TRBV7-9 to TRBJ2-1, with a possible D match to TRBD2 (5 bases). Trimming took 8 bases from V and 0 from J, leaving 5 bases between them. The CDR3 runs 12 residues. Per the germline V gene, CDR1 is SEHNR and CDR2 is FQNEAQ (reference sequence). CDR3 DNA sequence: TGTGCCAGCGGGAGCTCCTACAATGAGCAGTTCTTC. It translates to CASGSSYNEQFF.

J is TRBJ2-1 and V is TRBV14; D unresolved. This CDR3 is built from 17 residues. The germline gives CDR1 SGHDN, CDR2 FVKESK. The ends were cut back, 0 bases at V and 0 bases at J, with 12 bases in the middle. The CDR3 reads CASSQDQLRSSYNEQFF. The CDR3 nucleotides read TGTGCCAGCAGCCAAGATCAACTTAGGAGCTCCTACAATGAGCAGTTCTTC.

A few counts support this clone. This chain uses TRBV4-1 with TRBJ1-5; TRBD1 matches 7 bases. The CDR3 is made up of 15 amino acids. With 8 bases clipped from V and 0 bases from J, the junction kept 7 bases outside the gene matches. Germline V gives CDR1 MGHRA, CDR2 YSYEKL. This CDR3 reads CASQRGQGSNQPQHF. The CDR3 region has the DNA TGCGCCAGCCAGAGGGGGCAGGGTAGCAATCAGCCCCAGCATTTT.

The chain couples TRBV5-1 to TRBJ2-5; 11 nucleotides line up with TRBD1. The J call may be wrong; the DNA end is better matched by TRBJ2-7. Germline V gives CDR1 SGHRS, CDR2 YFSETQ. This CDR3 is 16 amino acids long. CDR3: CASSLAPGQGAYEQYF. The CDR3 bases are TGCGCCAGCAGCTTGGCCCCGGGACAGGGGGCCTACGAGCAGTACTTC.

The V call is TRBV2, the J call TRBJ2-7, with TRBD1 matching 12 bases. Trimming cost V 2 bases and J 3 bases; bases outside gene matches: 29. The germline gives CDR1 SNHLY, CDR2 FYNNEI. This CDR3 has 24 amino acids. This chain's CDR3 is CASSETPTEEGRDRGPPGVYEQYF. The CDR3 DNA sequence: TGTGCCAGCAGTGAAACCCCCACAGAGGAGGGTCGGGACAGGGGGCCTCCAGGAGTCTACGAGCAGTACTTC.

The rearrangement joins TRBV5-4 to TRBJ2-7, with TRBD2 matching 8 bases. Trimming removed 1 base from V and 2 bases from J; junction bases left unmatched: 5. This CDR3 is built from 15 residues. Germline V gives CDR1 SGHNT, CDR2 YYREEE (reference sequence). CDR3 sequence reads: CASSLQELAAYEQYF. In nucleotides, the CDR3 is TGTGCCAGCAGCTTGCAGGAACTAGCGGCCTACGAGCAGTACTTC.